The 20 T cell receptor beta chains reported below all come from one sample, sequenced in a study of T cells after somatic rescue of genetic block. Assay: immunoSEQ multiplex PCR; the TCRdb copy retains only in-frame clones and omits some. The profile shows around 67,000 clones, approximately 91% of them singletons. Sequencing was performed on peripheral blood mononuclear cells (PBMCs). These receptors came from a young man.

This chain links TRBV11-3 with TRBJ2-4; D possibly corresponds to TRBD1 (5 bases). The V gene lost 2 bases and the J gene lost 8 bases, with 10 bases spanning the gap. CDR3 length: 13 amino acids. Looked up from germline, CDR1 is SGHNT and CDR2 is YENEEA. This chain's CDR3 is CASSLSGPDIQYF. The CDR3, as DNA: TGTGCCAGCAGCTTATCAGGGCCCGACATTCAGTACTTC.

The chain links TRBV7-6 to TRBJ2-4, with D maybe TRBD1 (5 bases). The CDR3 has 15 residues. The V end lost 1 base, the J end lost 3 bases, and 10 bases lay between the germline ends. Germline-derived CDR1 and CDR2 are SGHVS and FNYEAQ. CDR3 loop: CASSLEGSDKNIQYF. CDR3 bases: TGTGCCAGCAGCTTAGAGGGGTCGGACAAAAACATTCAGTACTTC.

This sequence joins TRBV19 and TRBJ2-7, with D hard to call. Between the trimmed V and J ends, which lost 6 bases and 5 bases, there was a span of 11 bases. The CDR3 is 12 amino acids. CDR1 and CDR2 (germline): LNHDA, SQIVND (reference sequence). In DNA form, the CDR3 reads TGTGCCAGTAGCCCTAGTGCGGACGAGCAGTACTTC. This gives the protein CASSPSADEQYF. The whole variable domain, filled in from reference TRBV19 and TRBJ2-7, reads DGGITQSPKYLFRKEGQNVTLSCEQNLNHDAMYWYRQDPGQGLRLIYYSQIVNDFQKGDIAEGYSVSREKKESFPLTVTSAQKNPTAFYLCASSPSADEQYFGPGTRLTVT.

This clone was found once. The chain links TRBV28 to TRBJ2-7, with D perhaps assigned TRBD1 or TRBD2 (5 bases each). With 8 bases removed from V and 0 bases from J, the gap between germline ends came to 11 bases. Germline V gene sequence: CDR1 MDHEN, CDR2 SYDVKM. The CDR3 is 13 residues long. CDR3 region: CASAGTASYEQYF. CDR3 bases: TGTGCCAGCGCCGGGACCGCCTCCTACGAGCAGTACTTC. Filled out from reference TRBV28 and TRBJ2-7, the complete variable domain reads DVKVTQSSRYLVKRTGEKVFLECVQDMDHENMFWYRQDPGLGLRLIYFSYDVKMKEKGDIPEGYSVSREKKERFSLILESASTNQTSMYLCASAGTASYEQYFGPGTRLTVT.

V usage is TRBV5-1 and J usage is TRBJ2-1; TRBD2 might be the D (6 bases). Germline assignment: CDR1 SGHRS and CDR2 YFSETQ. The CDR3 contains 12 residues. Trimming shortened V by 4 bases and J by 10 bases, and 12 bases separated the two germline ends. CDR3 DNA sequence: TGCGCCAGCAGCCGGGACTGGTCCGAGCAGTTCTTC. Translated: CASSRDWSEQFF.

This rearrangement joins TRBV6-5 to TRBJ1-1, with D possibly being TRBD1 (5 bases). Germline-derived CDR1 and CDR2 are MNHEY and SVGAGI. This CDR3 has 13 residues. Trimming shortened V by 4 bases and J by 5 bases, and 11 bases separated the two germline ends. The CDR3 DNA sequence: TGTGCCAGCAGTTGGGGGGGGGAAACTGAAGCTTTCTTT. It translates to CASSWGGETEAFF.

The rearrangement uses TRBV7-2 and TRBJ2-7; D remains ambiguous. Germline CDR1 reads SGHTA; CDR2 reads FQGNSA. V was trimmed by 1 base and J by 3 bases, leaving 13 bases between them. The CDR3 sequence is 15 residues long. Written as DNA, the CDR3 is TGTGCCAGCAGCTTAGAAGCCAACCCCCTCTACGAGCAGTACTTC. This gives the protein CASSLEANPLYEQYF.

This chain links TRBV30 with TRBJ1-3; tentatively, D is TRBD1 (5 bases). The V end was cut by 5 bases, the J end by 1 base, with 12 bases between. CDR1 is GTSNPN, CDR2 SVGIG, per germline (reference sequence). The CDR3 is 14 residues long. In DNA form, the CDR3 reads TGTGCCTGGGGGGCTAGGTATTCTGGAAACACCATATATTTT. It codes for CAWGARYSGNTIYF.

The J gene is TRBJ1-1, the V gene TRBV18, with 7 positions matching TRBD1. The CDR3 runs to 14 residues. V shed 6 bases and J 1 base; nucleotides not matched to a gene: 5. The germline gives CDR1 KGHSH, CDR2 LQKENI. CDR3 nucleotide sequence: TGTGCCAGCTCCTCCCGGGACAGGAACACTGAAGCTTTCTTT. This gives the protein CASSSRDRNTEAFF.

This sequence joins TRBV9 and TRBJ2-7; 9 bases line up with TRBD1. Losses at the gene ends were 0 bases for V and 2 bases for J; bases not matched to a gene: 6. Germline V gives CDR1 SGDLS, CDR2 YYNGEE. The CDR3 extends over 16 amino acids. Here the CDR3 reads CASSVAGQGPPYEQYF. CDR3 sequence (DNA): TGTGCCAGCAGCGTAGCAGGACAGGGGCCCCCCTACGAGCAGTACTTC.

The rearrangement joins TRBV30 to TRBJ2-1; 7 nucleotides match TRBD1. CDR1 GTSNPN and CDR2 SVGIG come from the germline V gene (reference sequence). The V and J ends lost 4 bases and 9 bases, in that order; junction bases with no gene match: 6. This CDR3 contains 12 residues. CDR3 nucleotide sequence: TGTGCCTGGACTGTGACAGGGAGTGAGCAGTTCTTC. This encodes CAWTVTGSEQFF. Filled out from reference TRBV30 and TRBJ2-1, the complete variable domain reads SQTIHQWPATLVQPVGSPLSLECTVEGTSNPNLYWYRQAAGRGLQLLFYSVGIGQISSEVPQNLSASRPQDRQFILSSKKLLLSDSGFYLCAWTVTGSEQFFGPGTRLTVL.

The CDR3 protein is CASSRDGRNSPLHF. CDR3 nucleotides: TGTGCCAGCTCAAGAGATGGGAGAAATTCACCCCTCCACTTT. The chain is built from TRBV18 and TRBJ1-6; D is undetermined. Trimming removed 5 bases at V and 7 bases at J, with 12 bases between. The CDR3 totals 14 residues. Germline-derived CDR1 and CDR2 are KGHSH and LQKENI.

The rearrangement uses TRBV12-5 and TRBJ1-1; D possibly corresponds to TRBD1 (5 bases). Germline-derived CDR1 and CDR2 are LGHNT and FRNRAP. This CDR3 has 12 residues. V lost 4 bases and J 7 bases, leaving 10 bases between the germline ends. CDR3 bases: TGTGCTAGTGGTTCGTCAGGGTTTGAAGCTTTCTTT. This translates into CASGSSGFEAFF. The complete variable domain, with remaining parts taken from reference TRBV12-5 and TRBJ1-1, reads DARVTQTPRHKVTEMGQEVTMRCQPILGHNTVFWYRQTMMQGLELLAYFRNRAPLDDSGMPKDRFSAEMPDATLATLKIQPSEPRDSAVYFCASGSSGFEAFFGQGTRLTVV.

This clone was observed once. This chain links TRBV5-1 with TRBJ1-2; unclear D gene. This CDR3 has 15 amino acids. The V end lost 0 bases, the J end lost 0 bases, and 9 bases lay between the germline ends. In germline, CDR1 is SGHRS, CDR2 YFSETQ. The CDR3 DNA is TGCGCCAGCAGCTTGGACGGGCCCCCTAACTATGGCTACACCTTC. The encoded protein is CASSLDGPPNYGYTF.

For the CDR3, the DNA is TGTGCCAGTAGTATCCTAGCGGGAGGGCCTCATGAGCAGTTCTTC. Its translation is CASSILAGGPHEQFF. The chain carries TRBV19 and TRBJ2-1; TRBD2 matches 12 bases. This CDR3 region has 15 residues. Germline V gene sequence: CDR1 LNHDA, CDR2 SQIVND (reference sequence). The V and J ends lost 3 bases and 8 bases, in that order; junction bases with no gene match: 5.

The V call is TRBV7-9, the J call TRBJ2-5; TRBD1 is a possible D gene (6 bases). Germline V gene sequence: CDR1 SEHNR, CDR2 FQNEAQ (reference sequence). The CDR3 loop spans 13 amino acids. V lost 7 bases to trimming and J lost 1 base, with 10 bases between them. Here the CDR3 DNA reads TGTGCCAGCACCCCGGACAGCCAAGAGACCCAGTACTTC. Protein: CASTPDSQETQYF.

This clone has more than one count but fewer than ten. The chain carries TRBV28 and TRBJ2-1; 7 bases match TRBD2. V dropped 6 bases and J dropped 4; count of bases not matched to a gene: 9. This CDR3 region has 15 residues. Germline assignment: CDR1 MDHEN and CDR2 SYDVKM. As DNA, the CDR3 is TGTGCCAGCAGCCGACCGGGGGGTGTTTACAATGAGCAGTTCTTC. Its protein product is CASSRPGGVYNEQFF. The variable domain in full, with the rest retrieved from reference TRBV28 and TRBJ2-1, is DVKVTQSSRYLVKRTGEKVFLECVQDMDHENMFWYRQDPGLGLRLIYFSYDVKMKEKGDIPEGYSVSREKKERFSLILESASTNQTSMYLCASSRPGGVYNEQFFGPGTRLTVL.

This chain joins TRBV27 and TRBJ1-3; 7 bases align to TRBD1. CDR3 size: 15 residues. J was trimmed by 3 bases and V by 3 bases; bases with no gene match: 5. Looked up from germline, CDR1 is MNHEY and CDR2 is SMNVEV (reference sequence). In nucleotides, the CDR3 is TGTGCCAGCAGTTTGACAGGGAGTAGTGGAAACACCATATATTTT. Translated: CASSLTGSSGNTIYF.

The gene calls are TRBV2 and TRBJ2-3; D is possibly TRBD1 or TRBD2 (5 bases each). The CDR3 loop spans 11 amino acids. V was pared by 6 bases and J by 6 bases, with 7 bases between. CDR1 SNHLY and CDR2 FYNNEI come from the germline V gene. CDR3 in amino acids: CASSWGDTQYF. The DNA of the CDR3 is TGTGCCAGCAGCTGGGGGGATACGCAGTATTTT. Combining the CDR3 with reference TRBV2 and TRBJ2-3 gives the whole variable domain EPEVTQTPSHQVTQMGQEVILRCVPISNHLYFYWYRQILGQKVEFLVSFYNNEISEKSEIFDDQFSVERPDGSNFTLKIRSTKLEDSAMYFCASSWGDTQYFGPGTRLTVL.

The CDR3 DNA reads as TGTGCCAGCAGCTTGGAGGGGCAGTATGGCTACACCTTC. Translation: CASSLEGQYGYTF. The V gene is TRBV5-4, the J gene TRBJ1-2; tentatively, D is TRBD1 (5 bases). Trimming removed 0 bases at V and 5 bases at J, with 8 bases between. This CDR3 has 13 amino acids. Germline CDR1 is SGHNT and CDR2 is YYREEE (reference sequence).